This T cell receptor beta chain is from a study of blood T cell repertoires in COVID-19. Across the study: Sample material is recorded as cDNA or gDNA derived from T cells, B-cell-depleted T cells, or PBMCs.

This CDR3 has 14 amino acids. Looked up from germline, CDR1 is SGHDT and CDR2 is YYEEEE. J gave up 6 bases and V 0 bases, and 2 bases lay outside the gene matches. Here immunoSEQ multiplex PCR was the method, and the copy in TCRdb shows in-frame clones only, minus some. This table holds about 230,000 clones, about 85% found once. The specimen sequenced was peripheral blood. The chain couples TRBV5-6 to TRBJ2-2; TRBD1 matches at 7 bases. The receptor comes from a woman under 30 who had recovered from COVID-19. CDR3 bases: TGTGCCAGCAGCTTGGGGGACAGCCCCGGGGAGCTGTTTTTT. Its protein is CASSLGDSPGELFF. Full variable domain (remainder filled in from reference TRBV5-6 and TRBJ2-2): DAGVTQSPTHLIKTRGQQVTLRCSPKSGHDTVSWYQQALGQGPQFIFQYYEEEERQRGNFPDRFSGHQFPNYSSELNVNALLLGDSALYLCASSLGDSPGELFFGEGSRLTVL.